This TCR beta chain appears in the sequencing data of a study of blood T cell repertoires in COVID-19 (dated by TCRdb to between 2020 and 2021). Background on the whole study: Collaborator samples came from the United States, Italy and Spain and covered acute and convalescent phases of COVID-19. The prospective study material was composed of cDNA or gDNA derived from T cells, B-cell-depleted T cells, or PBMCs. The dataset comprised deeply sampled blood TCRbeta repertoires from subjects exposed to, actively infected with, or recovered from COVID-19. A freely available public database, intended as a resource for researchers studying the immune response to SARS-CoV-2, is where the repertoires were released. Samples came from the ongoing ImmuneRACE study (first 160 participants) plus 1,254 subjects from 6 global collaborators. The sample metadata nearly always contained a de-identified subject ID, COVID-19 status, age in years and sex. Where HLA class I and class II types were available, the types were taken from metadata supplied by the sample provider, not from assay-based typing. What the study reported, not specific to this receptor: Clinical and demographic metadata were provided uncurated, with the amount varying by source and participant.

The collaborating institutions used their own protocols to collect whole blood in K2EDTA tubes. For TCRbeta analysis, collaborators shipped samples as frozen whole blood, isolated PBMCs, or DNA extracted from either of those sample types. Note on this clone: Its target antigen remains unknown. Base qualities are missing; no much larger clone stands one base away.

TCRbeta CDR3 regions were amplified from genomic DNA by means of the immunoSEQ Assay, a bias-controlled multiplex PCR. On the study's bioinformatics: The number of nucleated cells in each sample was estimated from the amplification of reference gene primers within the assay. To quantify the absolute abundance of each unique TCRbeta CDR3 rearrangement, sequence reads were collapsed and filtered. For each sample, productive Simpson clonality was calculated as the square root of Simpson's diversity index across productive rearrangements. Held by TCRdb, this immuneACCESS table contains in-frame sequences only and omits some clones. Under half of the omission traces to an unresolved V gene where checked; the cause of the rest is unknown. V and J calls and clone size come straight from that table; D and trimming were deduced from the DNA. In all, the sample holds tens of thousands of clones, and 60% to 80% of those were seen once. Clones ranked in the top ten supply 7.4% of the sample.

The junction carries 18 bases between V and J, which are trimmed by 4 bases and 2 bases respectively. The CDR3 numbers 16 residues from cysteine through phenylalanine. The retained sequence is limited to the CDR3, 48 bases, with the frame set at the first base. CDR1 and CDR2 were assigned from the germline V gene (reference sequence) as SGHKS and YYEKEE. This receptor was obtained from a woman in her sixties or seventies with acute or convalescent COVID-19. The sample consisted of peripheral blood. Recombination connected TRBV5-5 to TRBJ2-5; 6 matching bases give a weak D call of TRBD2. The CDR3 corresponds to CASSPSDVAAQETQYF. The nucleotides read TGTGCCAGCAGCCCCTCGGACGTAGCGGCACAAGAGACCCAGTACTTC.